This T cell receptor beta chain was found in a study of breast tumors, draining lymph nodes, adjacent tissues. As regards this clonotype: Antigen specificity is unknown.

TCRdb ran MiXCR on the multiplex PCR reads and lists one entry per CDR3 protein. The sample yields about 130,000 distinct CDR3 sequences, roughly 21% seen once. Breast cancer patients provided tissue from their axillary draining lymph nodes. CDR3 length: 13 residues. Germline values: CDR1 DFQATT, CDR2 SNEGSKA (reference sequence). The ends were cut back, 6 bases at V and 5 bases at J, with 16 bases in the middle. Study-wide results and limits: Most tumor T cells seemingly derive from lymph node, then expand in tumor. Luminal-like breast cancer showed significantly higher tumor–nontumor repertoire similarity than basal-like. Compared with lymph nodes, tumors were less diverse; compared with nontumor tissue, more.

The sequence derives from a female donor with breast cancer. Some clones in this sample may be carry-over from other donors' samples. J is TRBJ2-5 and V is TRBV20-1, with a weak D call TRBD1 (6 bases). The sequenced material came from axillary lymph node tissue. In nucleotides, the CDR3 is TGCAGTGCGGAATACAGGGTTCAGGAGACCCAGTACTTC. Translated, it gives CSAEYRVQETQYF.